The clone carrying this TCR beta chain was seen repeatedly, ten times or more. Antigen: not known. Cyclophosphamide on days +3 and +4 followed busulfan-fludarabine conditioning and a marrow graft. Using immunoSEQ multiplex PCR, the repertoire was profiled, and TCRdb retains in-frame clones only, with some absent. The profile covers 20,000 to 25,000 clones, none occurring a single time. This sample is part of a study of T cells after posttransplantation cyclophosphamide. Study-wide points: Tissue-infiltrating T cells from skin or gut overlapped little with blood T cells. Donor CD8+ memory clones often dominated recipient blood repertoires at later times. Recipient CMV seropositivity and CMV reactivation strongly tracked TRB clonality.

Germline trimming cut 4 bases from V and 5 bases from J; bases unmatched to any gene: 7. Germline values: CDR1 SGDLS, CDR2 YYNGEE. There are 15 residues in the CDR3. The gene calls are TRBV9 and TRBJ2-3; 10 bases line up with TRBD2. The TCR comes from a male patient younger than 35 who received an allogeneic stem cell transplant from a related donor, was CMV-positive, and had no GVHD. The T cells may partly be graft donor cells. The specimen comprised PBMCs, sampled after allogeneic stem cell transplant with posttransplant cyclophosphamide. CDR3 nucleotide sequence: TGTGCCAGCAGCACTTCAGCGGGGGGGCGAGATACGCAGTATTTT. It specifies CASSTSAGGRDTQYF.